These 29 T cell receptor beta chains were all obtained from the same sample, sequenced in a study of T-cell reconstitution after alpha-beta-depleted transplantation in children. TCRbeta library preparation incorporated unique molecular identifiers. TCRdb re-derived calls from the PCR reads in MiXCR, one entry per CDR3 protein. The table records fewer than 35,000 distinct CDR3 sequences, roughly 5.7% of them present only once. The sample in question was PBMCs, mostly from graft donor cells, obtained 180 days after TCRalphabeta/CD19-depleted stem cell transplant. These receptor sequences come from a male patient under 18 who had a stem cell transplant for acute myeloid leukemia, so the T cells may come from the graft donor.

This clonotype occurred many times. The J gene is TRBJ1-2, the V gene TRBV4-3; no reliable D call. Deletions cut 1 base from V and 7 bases from J, with 10 bases between. Germline-derived CDR1 and CDR2 are LGHNA and YSLEER. The CDR3 has 13 amino acids. CDR3 sequence (DNA): TGCGCCAGCAGCCAAGGTCTAGGCTCTGGCTACACCTTC. It translates to CASSQGLGSGYTF.

This clonotype was detected many times. This chain links TRBV5-5 with TRBJ1-1; 7 bases are shared with TRBD1. Germline V lookup: CDR1 SGHKS, CDR2 YYEKEE (reference sequence). V was pared by 9 bases and J by 8 bases, with 13 bases of the junction left unmatched. CDR3 length: 13 residues. CDR3 sequence (DNA): TGTGCCACCTCCCGGGACAGCCGACAGGAAGCTTTCTTT. Protein sequence: CATSRDSRQEAFF.

There are many counts of this clonotype. The V gene is TRBV20-1, the J gene TRBJ2-7, with D unclear. V gave up 6 bases and J gave up 3 bases, with 9 bases separating them. The CDR3 runs to 11 residues. CDR1 is DFQATT and CDR2 is SNEGSKA in the germline V gene (reference sequence). The CDR3 DNA is TGCAGTGCGTGGATCGGCTACGAGCAGTACTTC. It specifies CSAWIGYEQYF.

This clonotype was recorded many times. The chain recombines TRBV30 with TRBJ1-1; D is perhaps TRBD1 (6 bases). The CDR3 is made up of 11 amino acids. The ends were cut back, 4 bases at V and 5 bases at J, with 8 bases in the middle. Germline V gene data show CDR1 as GTSNPN and CDR2 as SVGIG (reference sequence). The CDR3 protein is CAWTGVTEAFF. The CDR3 bases are TGTGCCTGGACAGGGGTTACTGAAGCTTTCTTT.

This clonotype has at least ten counts. The J gene is TRBJ2-7, the V gene TRBV12-3 or TRBV12-4, with a possible D match to TRBD2 (6 bases). V was trimmed by 6 bases and J by 1 base, leaving 13 bases between them. CDR3 length: 14 residues. CDR3 residues: CASRLGLNSYEQYF. The CDR3 DNA is TGTGCCAGCAGGTTGGGACTCAATTCCTACGAGCAGTACTTC.

Many counts were recorded for this clonotype. V and J are TRBV6-1 and TRBJ2-5, with a tentative D call TRBD2 (6 bases). This CDR3 contains 14 residues. V lost 6 bases and J lost 5, with 16 bases in between. CDR1 and CDR2 from the germline V gene are MNHNS and SASEGT. CDR3 DNA sequence: TGTGCCAGCAGACGGGGACTGGGAGTGGAGACCCAGTACTTC. This encodes CASRRGLGVETQYF.

This clonotype came up many times. The germline gene is not matched at one end of the junction; a read error may be the cause. The chain employs TRBV7-7 and TRBJ2-1; D gene uncertain. CDR3 length: 14 residues. Germline CDR1 SSHAT, CDR2 FNYEAQ (reference sequence). As DNA, the CDR3 is TGTGCTAGCAGCTCGGCCCTCGGGTCTAGTGAGCAGTTCTTC. Protein product: CASSSALGSSEQFF.

This clonotype was picked up many times. The chain joins TRBV27 to TRBJ2-2; 7 nucleotides agree with TRBD1. The CDR3 is 16 amino acids. V gave up 1 base and J gave up 0 bases; unmatched junction bases: 2. Germline loops: CDR1 MNHEY, CDR2 SMNVEV (reference sequence). The CDR3 region is CASSLYGTANTGELFF. CDR3 coding DNA: TGTGCCAGCAGTTTATACGGGACAGCGAACACCGGGGAGCTGTTTTTT.

This clonotype occurred many times. The chain links TRBV2 to TRBJ2-1; D not resolved. V lost 5 bases and J lost 9, with 5 bases in between. Germline-derived CDR1 and CDR2 are SNHLY and FYNNEI. The CDR3 covers 10 residues. The CDR3 here is CASSSGEQFF. In DNA form, the CDR3 reads TGTGCCAGCAGTTCGGGTGAGCAGTTCTTC.

This clonotype was observed many times. The V and J genes are TRBV19 and TRBJ2-1; D possibly corresponds to TRBD1 (5 bases). The germline gives CDR1 LNHDA, CDR2 SQIVND (reference sequence). V was pared by 10 bases and J by 4 bases, with 17 bases between. CDR3 length equals 14 residues. CDR3 in amino acids: CAIGRAGSYNEQFF. DNA of the CDR3: TGTGCCATTGGACGGGCAGGGTCTTACAATGAGCAGTTCTTC.

In this sample, this clonotype turned up many times. The gene calls are TRBV6-5 and TRBJ1-5; D is unclear. Trimming stripped 2 bases from V and 4 bases from J, with 9 bases between. Looked up from germline, CDR1 is MNHEY and CDR2 is SVGAGI. The CDR3 runs to 14 residues. In DNA form, the CDR3 reads TGTGCCAGCAGTTACGATGGATGGAATCAGCCCCAGCATTTT. Protein: CASSYDGWNQPQHF.

The sample holds many counts of this clonotype. The rearrangement links TRBV20-1 to TRBJ2-5; 7 bases are shared with TRBD1. CDR3 length: 16 residues. V was clipped by 3 bases and J by 0 bases; unmatched bases: 10. The germline gives CDR1 DFQATT, CDR2 SNEGSKA (reference sequence). The CDR3 here is CSASRATGEYQETQYF. Written as DNA, the CDR3 is TGCAGTGCTAGCCGGGCAACAGGGGAGTACCAAGAGACCCAGTACTTC.

This clonotype was picked up many times. The chain links TRBV20-1 to TRBJ2-1, with D maybe TRBD2 (6 bases). There are 18 residues in the CDR3. Germline V gene lookup returns CDR1 DFQATT and CDR2 SNEGSKA (reference sequence). Trimming stripped 5 bases from V and 0 bases from J, with 23 bases between. The CDR3 region is CSARTASSVVTSYNEQFF. Written as DNA, the CDR3 is TGCAGTGCTCGGACTGCTTCTAGCGTGGTTACCTCCTACAATGAGCAGTTCTTC.

This clonotype was detected many times. The chain uses TRBV12-3 or TRBV12-4 and TRBJ1-2, with D perhaps TRBD1 (6 bases). The CDR3 loop spans 13 amino acids. The ends were cut back, 6 bases at V and 4 bases at J, with 12 bases in the middle. DNA for the CDR3: TGTGCCAGCAGCCCTACAGGGTTCTATGGCTACACCTTC. Amino acids: CASSPTGFYGYTF.

This clonotype was seen ten or more times. This chain connects TRBV29-1 to TRBJ2-7; D ambiguous. With 4 bases removed from V and 0 bases from J, the gap between germline ends came to 4 bases. The CDR3 is 11 residues long. Germline CDR1 and CDR2: SQVTM and ANQGSEA. The CDR3 loop reads CSVVVSYEQYF. CDR3 coding DNA: TGCAGCGTTGTAGTCTCCTACGAGCAGTACTTC.

This clonotype was observed many times. V is TRBV30 and J is TRBJ2-2; 8 bases are shared with TRBD2. V shed 8 bases, J shed 1 base, and the junction held 9 bases outside the gene matches. The V gene's germline CDR1 is GTSNPN and CDR2 SVGIG (reference sequence). The CDR3 has 15 residues. The CDR3 protein is CAGGAGGKNTGELFF. CDR3 DNA: TGTGCCGGGGGTGCGGGGGGTAAGAACACCGGGGAGCTGTTTTTT.

This clonotype has a count of ten or more. This chain uses TRBV5-4 with TRBJ1-5; 7 nucleotides line up with TRBD1. The junction had 6 bases not matched to a gene; V was cut back by 3 bases and J by 6 bases. This CDR3 has 14 residues. Germline CDR1 and CDR2: SGHNT and YYREEE (reference sequence). CDR3 in amino acids: CASSSDRVGQPQHF. The CDR3 DNA reads TGTGCCAGCAGCTCTGACAGGGTTGGTCAGCCCCAGCATTTT.

This clonotype was seen at least ten times. The J gene is TRBJ2-1, the V gene TRBV7-2; either TRBD1 or TRBD2 may fit D (7 bases each). In germline, CDR1 is SGHTA, CDR2 FQGNSA. The CDR3 totals 18 residues. With 5 bases removed from V and 4 bases from J, the gap between germline ends came to 24 bases. CDR3 protein: CASSPRGGQNIKYNEQFF. Here the CDR3 DNA reads TGTGCCAGCAGCCCGAGGGGGGGACAGAATATTAAATACAATGAGCAGTTCTTC.

This clonotype was seen repeatedly, ten times or more. The chain recombines TRBV2 with TRBJ2-7; tentative D call: TRBD2 (6 bases). The CDR3 runs to 13 residues. Trimming stripped 8 bases from V and 4 bases from J, with 15 bases between. Looked up from germline, CDR1 is SNHLY and CDR2 is FYNNEI. CDR3 amino acids: CASLDGTSYEQYF. CDR3 in DNA: TGTGCCAGCCTTGACGGGACTTCTTACGAGCAGTACTTC.

The sample holds many counts of this clonotype. The CDR3 loop reads CATTSGGAGSYEQYF. The CDR3 region has the DNA TGTGCCACCACCAGCGGGGGGGCAGGCTCCTACGAGCAGTACTTC. The chain carries TRBV15 and TRBJ2-7, with 10 bases lining up with TRBD2. CDR3 length: 15 amino acids. The V gene end was trimmed by 7 bases and the J gene end by 0 bases; junction bases not matched to a gene: 6. CDR1 is LNHNV, CDR2 YYDKDF, per germline (reference sequence).

At least ten counts were recorded for this clonotype. V is TRBV7-2 and J is TRBJ1-2, with a possible D match to TRBD1 (5 bases). This CDR3 region has 16 residues. The V gene lost 3 bases and the J gene lost 5 bases, with 19 bases spanning the gap. CDR1 and CDR2 from the germline V gene are SGHTA and FQGNSA. The DNA of the CDR3 is TGTGCCAGCAGCTTTATGAGGGGAGGCAACGGATATGGCTACACCTTC. Encoded protein: CASSFMRGGNGYGYTF.

This clonotype was counted many times. The chain employs TRBV5-1 and TRBJ1-1; 10 bases line up with TRBD1. V shed 4 bases and J 4 bases; nucleotides not matched to a gene: 4. This CDR3 has 14 residues. CDR1 is SGHRS, CDR2 YFSETQ, per germline. The CDR3 coding sequence is TGCGCCAGCAGCGGACAGGGGGGGGGCACTGAAGCTTTCTTT. Amino acids: CASSGQGGGTEAFF.

This clonotype came up many times. V and J are TRBV15 and TRBJ2-2; D gene uncertain. Trimming cost V 2 bases and J 6 bases, with 7 bases left between them. The CDR3 is made up of 13 amino acids. Germline loops: CDR1 LNHNV, CDR2 YYDKDF (reference sequence). In DNA, the CDR3 is TGTGCCACCAGCAGACAGAATCCCGGGGAGCTGTTTTTT. It translates to CATSRQNPGELFF.

This clonotype was observed many times. The chain carries TRBV28 and TRBJ1-4; unclear D gene. The germline V and J ends were trimmed by 3 bases and 4 bases, with 0 bases remaining between them. The CDR3 is 11 amino acids. Germline CDR1 is MDHEN and CDR2 is SYDVKM. For the CDR3, the DNA is TGTGCCAGCAGTTTTAATGAAAAACTGTTTTTT. Encoded protein: CASSFNEKLFF.

Many counts were recorded for this clonotype. This chain uses TRBV7-9 with TRBJ1-5; TRBD1 aligns across 9 bases. The V segment lost 1 base and the J segment 4 bases; nucleotides outside the gene matches: 11. CDR1 and CDR2 from the germline V gene are SEHNR and FQNEAQ (reference sequence). The CDR3 has 18 residues. CDR3 residues: CASSLGATGTGRNQPQHF. The CDR3 bases are TGTGCCAGCAGCTTAGGAGCAACCGGGACAGGGCGGAATCAGCCCCAGCATTTT.

The rearrangement uses TRBV3-1 and TRBJ2-5; D not resolved. Looked up from germline, CDR1 is LGHDT and CDR2 is YNNKEL (reference sequence). The CDR3 totals 14 residues. Trimming cost V 8 bases and J 1 base, with 14 bases left between them. The CDR3 is CASGPGLPQETQYF. The CDR3 DNA is TGTGCCAGCGGCCCCGGTCTCCCCCAAGAGACCCAGTACTTC.

This clonotype was picked up many times. The chain employs TRBV5-5 and TRBJ1-3; D gene ambiguous. Germline loops: CDR1 SGHKS, CDR2 YYEKEE (reference sequence). There are 17 residues in the CDR3. Trimming cost V 0 bases and J 0 bases, with 13 bases left between them. CDR3 DNA sequence: TGTGCCAGCAGCTTGGTGGCAGGAGTCCACTCTGGAAACACCATATATTTT. Translated, it gives CASSLVAGVHSGNTIYF.

This clonotype was detected ten times or more. The gene calls are TRBV12-3 or TRBV12-4 and TRBJ2-7, with D tentatively TRBD2 (6 bases). The CDR3 has 14 residues. The ends were cut back, 3 bases at V and 0 bases at J, with 9 bases in the middle. CDR3 loop: CASSLGRGSYEQYF. CDR3 DNA: TGTGCCAGCAGTTTGGGGCGGGGCTCCTACGAGCAGTACTTC.

This clonotype was counted ten times or more. The rearrangement joins TRBV10-3 to TRBJ2-1; 9 bases line up with TRBD2. V was pared by 4 bases and J by 7 bases, with 8 bases of the junction left unmatched. CDR1 is ENHRY, CDR2 SYGVKD, per germline. The CDR3 spans 15 residues. DNA of the CDR3: TGTGCCATCAGTGGGGCTGCGGGAGGGGGTAATGAGCAGTTCTTC. Its protein product is CAISGAAGGGNEQFF.